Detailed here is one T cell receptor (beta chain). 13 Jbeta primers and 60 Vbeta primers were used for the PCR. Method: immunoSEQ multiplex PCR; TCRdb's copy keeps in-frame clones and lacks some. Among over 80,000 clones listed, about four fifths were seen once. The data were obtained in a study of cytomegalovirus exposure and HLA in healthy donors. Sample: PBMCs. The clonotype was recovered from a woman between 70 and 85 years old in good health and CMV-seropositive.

The CDR3 sequence: CATRGQGAGNQPQHF. CDR3 coding DNA: TGTGCCACCAGGGGGCAGGGGGCCGGCAATCAGCCCCAGCATTTT. The chain combines TRBV15 with TRBJ1-5; 8 nucleotides line up with TRBD1. CDR1 LNHNV and CDR2 YYDKDF come from the germline V gene (reference sequence). V lost 6 bases, J lost 2 bases, and 6 bases stayed unmatched. The CDR3 loop spans 15 amino acids. The entire variable domain, with the rest obtained from reference TRBV15 and TRBJ1-5, is as follows: DAMVIQNPRYQVTQFGKPVTLSCSQTLNHNVMYWYQQKSSQAPKLLFHYYDKDFNNEADTPDNFQSRRPNTSFCFLDIRSPGLGDTAMYLCATRGQGAGNQPQHFGDGTRLSIL.